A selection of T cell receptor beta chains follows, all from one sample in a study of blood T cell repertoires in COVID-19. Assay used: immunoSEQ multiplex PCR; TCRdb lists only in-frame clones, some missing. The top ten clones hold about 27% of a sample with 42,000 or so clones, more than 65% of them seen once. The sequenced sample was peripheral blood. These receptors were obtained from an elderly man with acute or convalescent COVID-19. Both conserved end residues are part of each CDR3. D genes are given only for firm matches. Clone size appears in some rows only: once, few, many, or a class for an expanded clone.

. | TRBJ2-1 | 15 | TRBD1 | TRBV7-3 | CASSLNPGQNNEQFF | TGTGCCAGCAGCTTAAATCCGGGACAGAACAATGAGCAGTTCTTC
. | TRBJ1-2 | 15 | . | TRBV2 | CASSEDGDLGYGYTF | TGTGCCAGCAGTGAAGATGGAGACTTAGGATATGGCTACACCTTC
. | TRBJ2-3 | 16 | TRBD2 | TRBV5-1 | CASSSDYAGGTDTQYF | TGCGCCAGCAGCTCAGACTACGCGGGGGGCACAGATACGCAGTATTTT
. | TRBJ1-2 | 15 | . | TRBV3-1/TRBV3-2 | CASSQVLQAYYGYTF | TGTGCCAGCAGCCAAGTCCTACAGGCGTACTATGGCTACACCTTC
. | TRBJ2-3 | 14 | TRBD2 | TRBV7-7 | CASSLTSGTDTQYF | TGTGCTAGCAGCTTGACTAGCGGGACAGATACGCAGTATTTT
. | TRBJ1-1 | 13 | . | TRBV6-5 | CASSLTENTEAFF | TGTGCCAGCAGCTTGACTGAGAACACTGAAGCTTTCTTT
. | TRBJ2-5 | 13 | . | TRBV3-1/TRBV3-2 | CASSLAAEETQYF | TGTGCCAGCAGCCTAGCCGCCGAGGAGACCCAGTACTTC
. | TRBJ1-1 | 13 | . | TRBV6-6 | CASRLQGNTEAFF | TGTGCCAGCAGGTTACAGGGAAACACTGAAGCTTTCTTT
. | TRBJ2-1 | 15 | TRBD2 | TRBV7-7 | CASSSTSGVGNEQFF | TGTGCCAGCAGTTCTACTAGCGGGGTTGGTAATGAGCAGTTCTTC
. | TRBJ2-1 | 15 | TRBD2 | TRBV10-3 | CASGARGGAGNEQFF | TGTGCCAGCGGGGCGCGGGGGGGGGCGGGCAATGAGCAGTTCTTC
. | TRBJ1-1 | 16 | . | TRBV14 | CASSRSDRWMNTEAFF | TGTGCCAGCAGCCGGTCCGACAGGTGGATGAACACTGAAGCTTTCTTT
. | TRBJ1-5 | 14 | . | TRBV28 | CASSSTGSGQPQHF | TGTGCCAGCAGTTCAACAGGGTCGGGTCAGCCCCAGCATTTT
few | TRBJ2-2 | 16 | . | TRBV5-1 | CASSLGTDSKGGELFF | TGCGCCAGCAGCTTGGGGACAGACTCCAAGGGCGGGGAGCTGTTTTTT
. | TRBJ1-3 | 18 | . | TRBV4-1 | CASSQDGGLWVYGNTIYF | TGCGCCAGCAGCCAAGACGGAGGGCTATGGGTTTACGGAAACACCATATATTTT
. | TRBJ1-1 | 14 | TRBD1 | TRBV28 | CASPPRTGRTEAFF | TGTGCCAGCCCGCCCCGGACAGGGAGGACTGAAGCTTTCTTT
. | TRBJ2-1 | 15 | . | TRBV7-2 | CASSLMGGAYNEQFF | TGTGCCAGCAGCTTAATGGGGGGGGCGTACAATGAGCAGTTCTTC
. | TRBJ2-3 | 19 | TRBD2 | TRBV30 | CAWRGTGVGLAGAGDTQYF | TGTGCCTGGAGGGGGACAGGGGTTGGACTAGCGGGAGCTGGGGATACGCAGTATTTT
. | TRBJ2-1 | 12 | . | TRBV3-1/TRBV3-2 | CASSLVGANKFF | TGTGCCAGCAGCCTCGTGGGGGCAAACAAGTTCTTC
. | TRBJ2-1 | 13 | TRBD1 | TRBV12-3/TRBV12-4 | CASSIRTGGEQFF | TGTGCCAGCAGTATAAGGACAGGGGGAGAGCAGTTCTTC
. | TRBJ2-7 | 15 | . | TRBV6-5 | CASRLSWSTSYEQYF | TGTGCCAGCCGACTTTCTTGGTCCACCTCCTACGAGCAGTACTTC
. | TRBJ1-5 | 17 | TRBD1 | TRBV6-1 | CASSEWQGGVSNQPQHF | TGTGCCAGCAGTGAATGGCAGGGGGGTGTGAGCAATCAGCCCCAGCATTTT
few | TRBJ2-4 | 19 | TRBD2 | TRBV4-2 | CASSQDVTSGAWPKNIQYF | TGTGCCAGCAGCCAAGACGTCACTAGCGGAGCCTGGCCCAAAAACATTCAGTACTTC
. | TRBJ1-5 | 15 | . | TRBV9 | CASSATDSYNQPQHF | TGTGCCAGCAGCGCAACTGACAGTTACAATCAGCCCCAGCATTTT
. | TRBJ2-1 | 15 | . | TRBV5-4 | CASSDSKSSYNEQFF | TGTGCCAGCAGCGACTCCAAAAGCTCCTACAATGAGCAGTTCTTC
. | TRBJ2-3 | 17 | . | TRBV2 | CASSEAVRLGVLVTQYF | TGTGCCAGCAGTGAAGCGGTGCGGCTAGGGGTGCTTGTTACGCAGTATTTT
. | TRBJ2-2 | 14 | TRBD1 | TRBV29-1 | CSGRQGLGAGELFF | TGCAGCGGCAGACAGGGGTTAGGCGCCGGGGAGCTGTTTTTT
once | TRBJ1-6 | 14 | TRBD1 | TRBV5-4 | CASQQGADNSPLHF | TGTGCCAGCCAACAGGGGGCGGATAATTCACCCCTCCACTTT
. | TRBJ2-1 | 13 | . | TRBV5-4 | CASSFGRHNEQFF | TGTGCCAGCAGCTTCGGCAGGCATAATGAGCAGTTCTTC
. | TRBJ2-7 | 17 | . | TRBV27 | CASSPQGRLTLSYEQYF | TGTGCCAGCAGTCCCCAAGGGAGACTGACACTATCCTACGAGCAGTACTTC
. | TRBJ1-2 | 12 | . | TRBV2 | CASSTGFYGYTF | TGTGCCAGCAGTACAGGGTTCTATGGCTACACCTTC
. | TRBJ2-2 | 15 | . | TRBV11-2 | CASRFSGANTGELFF | TGTGCCAGCAGATTTAGCGGCGCGAACACCGGGGAGCTGTTTTTT
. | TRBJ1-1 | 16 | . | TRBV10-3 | CAISESGGVGNTEAFF | TGTGCCATCAGTGAGTCGGGAGGGGTGGGGAACACTGAAGCTTTCTTT
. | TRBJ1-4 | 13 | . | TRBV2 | CASSEQEGEKLFF | TGTGCCAGCAGTGAGCAGGAGGGAGAAAAACTGTTTTTT
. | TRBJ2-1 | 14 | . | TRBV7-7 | CASSLGADYNEQFF | TGTGCTAGCAGCTTAGGAGCGGACTACAATGAGCAGTTCTTC
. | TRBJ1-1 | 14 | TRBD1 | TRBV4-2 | CASSQGQGVTEAFF | TGTGCCAGCAGCCAAGGCCAGGGGGTCACTGAAGCTTTCTTT
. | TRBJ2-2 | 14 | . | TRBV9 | CASSLTTPPGELFF | TGTGCCAGCAGCCTCACAACCCCCCCCGGGGAGCTGTTTTTT
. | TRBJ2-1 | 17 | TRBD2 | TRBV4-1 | CASSPAGLAGVANEQFF | TGCGCCAGCAGCCCCGCGGGACTAGCGGGGGTGGCCAATGAGCAGTTCTTC
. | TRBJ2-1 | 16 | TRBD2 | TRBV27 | CASRQTRTSEHNEQFF | TGTGCCAGCAGGCAAACTCGGACTAGCGAACACAATGAGCAGTTCTTC
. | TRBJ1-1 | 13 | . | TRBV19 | CASRGPRNTEAFF | TGTGCCAGTAGGGGGCCGAGGAACACTGAAGCTTTCTTT
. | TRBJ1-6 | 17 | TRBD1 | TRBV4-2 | CASSQTGLRLSDSPLHF | TGTGCCAGCAGCCAGACAGGGCTTCGACTTTCCGATTCACCCCTCCACTTT
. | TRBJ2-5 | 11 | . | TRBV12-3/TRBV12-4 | CASSVSGTQYF | TGTGCCAGCAGTGTGTCCGGGACCCAGTACTTC
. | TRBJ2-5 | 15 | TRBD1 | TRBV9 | CASSPGQGAGETQYF | TGTGCCAGCAGTCCGGGACAGGGGGCGGGAGAGACCCAGTACTTC
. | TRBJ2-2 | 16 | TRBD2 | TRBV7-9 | CASSLAGGGNTGELFF | TGTGCCAGCAGCTTAGCCGGCGGGGGGAACACCGGGGAGCTGTTTTTT
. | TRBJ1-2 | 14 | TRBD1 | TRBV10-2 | CASSGGTVYYGYTF | TGCGCCAGCAGTGGAGGGACAGTCTACTATGGCTACACCTTC
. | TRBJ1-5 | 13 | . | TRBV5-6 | CASSLSVEGPQHF | TGTGCCAGCAGCTTAAGCGTTGAGGGGCCCCAGCATTTT
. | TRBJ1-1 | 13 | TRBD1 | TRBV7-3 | CASSQGARTEAFF | TGTGCCAGCAGCCAGGGGGCGCGTACTGAAGCTTTCTTT
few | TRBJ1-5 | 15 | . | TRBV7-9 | CASSLASGAGQPQHF | TGTGCCAGCAGCTTAGCTTCTGGGGCTGGGCAGCCCCAGCATTTT
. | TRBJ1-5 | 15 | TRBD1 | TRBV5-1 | CASSHPGQGDQPQHF | TGCGCCAGCAGCCATCCGGGACAGGGAGATCAGCCCCAGCATTTT
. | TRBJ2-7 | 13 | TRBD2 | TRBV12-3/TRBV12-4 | CASGRGRGLEQYF | TGTGCCAGCGGACGGGGGAGGGGCCTAGAGCAGTACTTC
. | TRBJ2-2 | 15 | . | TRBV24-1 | CATSDWAANTGELFF | TGTGCCACCAGTGATTGGGCCGCGAACACCGGGGAGCTGTTTTTT
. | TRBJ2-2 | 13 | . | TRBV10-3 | CAIFRDYTGELFF | TGTGCCATATTTCGGGATTACACCGGGGAGCTGTTTTTT
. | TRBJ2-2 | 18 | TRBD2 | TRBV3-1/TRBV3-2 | CASSQSPSGRARTGELFF | TGTGCCAGCAGCCAATCCCCTAGCGGGAGGGCGCGCACCGGGGAGCTGTTTTTT